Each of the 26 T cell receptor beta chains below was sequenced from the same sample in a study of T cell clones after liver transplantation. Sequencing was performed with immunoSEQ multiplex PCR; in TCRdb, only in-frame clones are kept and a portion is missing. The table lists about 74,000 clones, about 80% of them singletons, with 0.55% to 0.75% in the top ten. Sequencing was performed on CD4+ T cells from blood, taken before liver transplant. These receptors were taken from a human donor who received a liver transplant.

This CDR3 is CASSPRAGLDTEAFF. For the CDR3, the DNA is TGTGCCAGCTCACCACGGGCAGGGTTGGACACTGAAGCTTTCTTT. The V and J genes are TRBV18 and TRBJ1-1, with a possible D match to TRBD1 (5 bases). The CDR3 covers 15 residues. V was pared by 1 base and J by 3 bases, with 12 bases between. CDR1 is KGHSH, CDR2 LQKENI, per germline.

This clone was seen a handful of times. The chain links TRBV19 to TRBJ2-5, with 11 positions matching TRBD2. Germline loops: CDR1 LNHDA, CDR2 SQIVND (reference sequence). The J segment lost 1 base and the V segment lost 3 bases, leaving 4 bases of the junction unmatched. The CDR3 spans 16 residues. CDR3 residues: CASSMMGLAAQETQYF. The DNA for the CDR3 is TGTGCCAGTAGTATGATGGGACTAGCGGCCCAAGAGACCCAGTACTTC.

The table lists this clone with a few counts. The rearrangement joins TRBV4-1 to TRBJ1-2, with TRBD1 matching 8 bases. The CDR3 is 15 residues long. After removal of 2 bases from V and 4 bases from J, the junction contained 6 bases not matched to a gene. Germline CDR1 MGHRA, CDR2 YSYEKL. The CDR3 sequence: CASSQPGQGLYGYTF. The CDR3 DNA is TGCGCCAGCAGCCAACCCGGACAGGGTCTCTATGGCTACACCTTC.

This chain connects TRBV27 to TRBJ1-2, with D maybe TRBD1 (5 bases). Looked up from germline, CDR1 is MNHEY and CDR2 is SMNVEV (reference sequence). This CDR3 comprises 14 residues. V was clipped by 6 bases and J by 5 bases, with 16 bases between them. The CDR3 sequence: CASSGRGRRYGYTF. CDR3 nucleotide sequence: TGTGCCAGCAGCGGCCGGGGACGACGATATGGCTACACCTTC.

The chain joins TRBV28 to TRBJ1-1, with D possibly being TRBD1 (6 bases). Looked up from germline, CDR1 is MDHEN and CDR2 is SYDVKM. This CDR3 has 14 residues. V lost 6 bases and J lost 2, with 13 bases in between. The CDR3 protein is CASRPGTSNTEAFF. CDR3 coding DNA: TGTGCCAGCAGACCTGGGACAAGTAACACTGAAGCTTTCTTT.

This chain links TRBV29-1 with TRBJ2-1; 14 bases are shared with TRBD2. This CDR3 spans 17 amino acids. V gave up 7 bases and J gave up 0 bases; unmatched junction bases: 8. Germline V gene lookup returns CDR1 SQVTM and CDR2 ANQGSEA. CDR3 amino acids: CSGKTSGRASSYNEQFF. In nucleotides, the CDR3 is TGCAGCGGAAAGACTAGCGGGAGGGCGAGCTCCTACAATGAGCAGTTCTTC.

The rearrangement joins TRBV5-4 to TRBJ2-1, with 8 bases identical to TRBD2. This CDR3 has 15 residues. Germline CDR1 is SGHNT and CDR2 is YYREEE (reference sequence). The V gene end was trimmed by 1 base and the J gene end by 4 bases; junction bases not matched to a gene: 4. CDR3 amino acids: CASSLNSGEYNEQFF. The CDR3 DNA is TGTGCCAGCAGCTTGAATAGCGGGGAGTACAATGAGCAGTTCTTC.

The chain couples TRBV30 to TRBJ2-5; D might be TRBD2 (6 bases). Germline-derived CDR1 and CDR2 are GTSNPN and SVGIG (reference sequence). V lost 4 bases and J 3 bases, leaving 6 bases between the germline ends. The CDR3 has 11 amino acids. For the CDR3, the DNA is TGTGCCTGGAAGCGGGAAGAGACCCAGTACTTC. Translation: CAWKREETQYF.

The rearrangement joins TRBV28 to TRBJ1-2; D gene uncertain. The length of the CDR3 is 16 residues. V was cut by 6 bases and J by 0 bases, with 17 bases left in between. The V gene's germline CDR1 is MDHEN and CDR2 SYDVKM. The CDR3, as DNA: TGTGCCAGCAGCCCGTCTCTCTCCCGCTCTAACTATGGCTACACCTTC. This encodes CASSPSLSRSNYGYTF.

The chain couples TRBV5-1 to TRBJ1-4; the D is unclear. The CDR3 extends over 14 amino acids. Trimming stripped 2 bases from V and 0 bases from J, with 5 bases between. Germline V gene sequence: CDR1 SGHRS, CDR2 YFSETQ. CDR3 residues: CASSLLTTNEKLFF. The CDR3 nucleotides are TGCGCCAGCAGCTTACTGACAACTAATGAAAAACTGTTTTTT.

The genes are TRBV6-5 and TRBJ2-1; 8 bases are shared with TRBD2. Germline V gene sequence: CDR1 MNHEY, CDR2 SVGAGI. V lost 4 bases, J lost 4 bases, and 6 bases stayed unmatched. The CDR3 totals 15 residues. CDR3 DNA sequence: TGTGCCAGCAGTTTAACTAGCGGAGCTTACAATGAGCAGTTCTTC. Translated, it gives CASSLTSGAYNEQFF.

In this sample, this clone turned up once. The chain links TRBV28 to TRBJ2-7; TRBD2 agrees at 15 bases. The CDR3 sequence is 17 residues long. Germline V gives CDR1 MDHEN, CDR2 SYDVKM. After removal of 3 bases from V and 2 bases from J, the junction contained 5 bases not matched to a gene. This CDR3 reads CASSLGLAGGQTYEQYF. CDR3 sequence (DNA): TGTGCCAGCAGTTTGGGACTAGCGGGAGGTCAAACCTACGAGCAGTACTTC.

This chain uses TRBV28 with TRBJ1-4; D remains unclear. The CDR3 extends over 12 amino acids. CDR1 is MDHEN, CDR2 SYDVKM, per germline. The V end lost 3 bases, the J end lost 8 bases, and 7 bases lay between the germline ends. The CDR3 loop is CASSFDREKLFF. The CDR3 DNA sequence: TGTGCCAGCAGTTTCGATCGAGAAAAACTGTTTTTT.

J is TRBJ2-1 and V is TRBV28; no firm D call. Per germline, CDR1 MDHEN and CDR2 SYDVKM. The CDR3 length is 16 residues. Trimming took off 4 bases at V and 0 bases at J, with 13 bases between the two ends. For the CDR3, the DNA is TGTGCCAGCAGTTCCCCCCGCGGAAGCTCCTACAATGAGCAGTTCTTC. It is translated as CASSSPRGSSYNEQFF.

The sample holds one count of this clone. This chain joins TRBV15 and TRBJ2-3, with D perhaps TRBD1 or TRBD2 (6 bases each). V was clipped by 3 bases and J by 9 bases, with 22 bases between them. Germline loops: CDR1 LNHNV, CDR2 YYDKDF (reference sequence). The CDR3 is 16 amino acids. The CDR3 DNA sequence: TGTGCCACCAGCAGTCTCTTAGGGGGGTTACAACCCACGCAGTATTTT. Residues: CATSSLLGGLQPTQYF.

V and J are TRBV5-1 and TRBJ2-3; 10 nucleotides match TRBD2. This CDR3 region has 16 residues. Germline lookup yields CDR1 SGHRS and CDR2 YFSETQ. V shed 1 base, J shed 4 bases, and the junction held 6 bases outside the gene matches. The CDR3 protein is CASSLLKTSGPDTQYF. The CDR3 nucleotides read TGCGCCAGCAGCTTGTTGAAGACTAGCGGGCCAGATACGCAGTATTTT.

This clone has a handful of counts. CDR3 in amino acids: CASSTRDSSNEQFF. The CDR3 DNA follows: TGTGCCAGCAGCACCAGGGACAGCAGCAATGAGCAGTTCTTC. This chain links TRBV9 with TRBJ2-1; TRBD1 agrees at 7 bases. The junction had 7 bases not matched to a gene; V was cut back by 4 bases and J by 6 bases. This CDR3 has 14 residues. Looked up from germline, CDR1 is SGDLS and CDR2 is YYNGEE.

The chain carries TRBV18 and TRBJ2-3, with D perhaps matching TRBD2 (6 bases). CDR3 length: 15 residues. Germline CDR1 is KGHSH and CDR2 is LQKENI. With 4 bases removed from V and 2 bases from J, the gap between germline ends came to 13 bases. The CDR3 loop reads CASSRDSGPTDTQYF. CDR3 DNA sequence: TGTGCCAGCTCACGGGACTCCGGCCCCACAGATACGCAGTATTTT.

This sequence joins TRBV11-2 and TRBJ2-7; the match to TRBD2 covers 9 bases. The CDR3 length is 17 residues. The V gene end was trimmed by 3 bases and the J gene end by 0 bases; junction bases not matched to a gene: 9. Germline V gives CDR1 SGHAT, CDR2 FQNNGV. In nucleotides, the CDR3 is TGTGCCAGCAGCTTTCGCTCGGGGACTAGCTACTCCTACGAGCAGTACTTC. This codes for CASSFRSGTSYSYEQYF.

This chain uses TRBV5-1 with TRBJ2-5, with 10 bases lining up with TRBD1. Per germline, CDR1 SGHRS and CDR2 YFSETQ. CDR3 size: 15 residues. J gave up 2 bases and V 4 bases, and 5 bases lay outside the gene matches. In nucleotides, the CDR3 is TGCGCCAGCAGCCGCGAGGGACAGGGGCAAGAGACCCAGTACTTC. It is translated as CASSREGQGQETQYF.

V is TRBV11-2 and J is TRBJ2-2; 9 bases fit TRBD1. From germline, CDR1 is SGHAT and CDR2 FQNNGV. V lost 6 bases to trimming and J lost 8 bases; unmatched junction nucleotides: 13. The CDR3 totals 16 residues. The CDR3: CASSSRSGTGKGELFF. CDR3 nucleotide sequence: TGTGCCAGCAGTTCGAGGTCCGGGACAGGGAAGGGGGAGCTGTTTTTT.

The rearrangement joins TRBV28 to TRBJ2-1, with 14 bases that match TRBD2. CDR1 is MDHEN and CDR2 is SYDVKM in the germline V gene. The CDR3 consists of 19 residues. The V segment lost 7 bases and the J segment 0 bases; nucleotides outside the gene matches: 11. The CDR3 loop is CASTLTSGRARFSYNEQFF. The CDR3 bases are TGTGCCAGCACCCTGACTAGCGGGAGGGCCAGGTTCTCCTACAATGAGCAGTTCTTC.

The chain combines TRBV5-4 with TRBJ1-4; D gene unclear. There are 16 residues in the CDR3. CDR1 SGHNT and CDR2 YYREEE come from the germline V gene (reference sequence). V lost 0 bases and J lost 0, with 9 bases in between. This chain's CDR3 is CASSLGDGATNEKLFF. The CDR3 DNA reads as TGTGCCAGCAGCTTGGGTGATGGGGCAACTAATGAAAAACTGTTTTTT.

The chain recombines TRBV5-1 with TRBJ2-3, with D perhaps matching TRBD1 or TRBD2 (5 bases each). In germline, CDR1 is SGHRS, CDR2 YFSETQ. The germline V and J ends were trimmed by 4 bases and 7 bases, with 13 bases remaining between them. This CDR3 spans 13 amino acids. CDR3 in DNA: TGCGCCAGCAGCCCTTCTCAGGGACATACGCAGTATTTT. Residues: CASSPSQGHTQYF. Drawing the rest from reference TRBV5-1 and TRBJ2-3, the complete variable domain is KAGVTQTPRYLIKTRGQQVTLSCSPISGHRSVSWYQQTPGQGLQFLFEYFSETQRNKGNFPGRFSGRQFSNSRSEMNVSTLELGDSALYLCASSPSQGHTQYFGPGTRLTVL.

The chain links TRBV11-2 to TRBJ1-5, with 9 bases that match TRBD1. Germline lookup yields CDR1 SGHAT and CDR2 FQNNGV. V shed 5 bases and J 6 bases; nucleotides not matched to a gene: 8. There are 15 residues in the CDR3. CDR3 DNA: TGTGCCAGCAGCCTGATGCGGGACAGGGCTCAGCCCCAGCATTTT. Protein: CASSLMRDRAQPQHF. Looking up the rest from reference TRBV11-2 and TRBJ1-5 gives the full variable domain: EAGVAQSPRYKIIEKRQSVAFWCNPISGHATLYWYQQILGQGPKLLIQFQNNGVVDDSQLPKDRFSAERLKGVDSTLKIQPAKLEDSAVYLCASSLMRDRAQPQHFGDGTRLSIL.

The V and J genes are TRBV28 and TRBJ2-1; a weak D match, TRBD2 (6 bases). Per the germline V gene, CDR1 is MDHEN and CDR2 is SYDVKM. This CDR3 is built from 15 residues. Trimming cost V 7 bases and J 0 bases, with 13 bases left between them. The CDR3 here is CASIEAGSSYNEQFF. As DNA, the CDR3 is TGTGCCAGCATCGAAGCGGGTAGCTCCTACAATGAGCAGTTCTTC.